The 15 T cell receptor beta chains in this list originate from one sample, sequenced in a study of cytomegalovirus exposure and HLA in healthy donors (dated by TCRdb to about 2017). Library method: the immunoSEQ multiplex PCR assay. A mixture of 60 forward primers for TCR Vbeta segments and 13 reverse primers for TCR Jbeta segments was used in the multiplex PCR. TCRdb provides this immuneACCESS table in a form limited to in-frame rearrangements. Some clones are lacking; in checked studies, under half of them reflect an unresolved V gene, and why the rest are absent is not known. The sample contains 150,000 to 200,000 clones, about 79% of them found a single time. The biggest ten clones account for about 14% of the sample. Sequencing used PBMCs. All receptors come from a man aged 45-65 years in good health and CMV-seropositive.

The CDR3: CASSSQIGYNEQFF. In DNA, the CDR3 is TGTGCCAGCAGCTCGCAAATCGGCTACAATGAGCAGTTCTTC. The V call is TRBV21-1, the J call TRBJ2-1; the D segment call TRBD2 is taken from the table without a DNA check. TRBV21-1 is termed a pseudogene. This CDR3 comprises 14 residues.

The V and J genes are TRBV2 and TRBJ1-2, with a weak D call TRBD1 (6 bases). The V gene lost 3 bases and the J gene lost 5 bases, with 7 bases spanning the gap. The CDR3 has 12 residues. In germline, CDR1 is SNHLY, CDR2 FYNNEI. In nucleotides, the CDR3 is TGTGCCAGCAGTGATAGGGGGTATGGCTACACCTTC. Its translation: CASSDRGYGYTF.

This clone has only a few counts. This sequence joins TRBV5-5 and TRBJ2-5, with a tentative D call TRBD1 (6 bases). V was clipped by 2 bases and J by 5 bases, with 10 bases between them. The CDR3 loop spans 13 amino acids. CDR1 and CDR2 (germline): SGHKS, YYEKEE (reference sequence). The CDR3: CASSLGQGETQYF. The DNA for the CDR3 is TGTGCCAGCAGCTTAGGTCAGGGGGAGACCCAGTACTTC. Full variable domain (remainder filled in from reference TRBV5-5 and TRBJ2-5): DAGVTQSPTHLIKTRGQQVTLRCSPISGHKSVSWYQQVLGQGPQFIFQYYEKEERGRGNFPDRFSARQFPNYSSELNVNALLLGDSALYLCASSLGQGETQYFGPGTRLLVL.

This chain connects TRBV9 to TRBJ2-3; TRBD1 matches 7 bases. The J segment lost 2 bases and the V segment lost 4 bases, leaving 7 bases of the junction unmatched. The CDR3 is made up of 15 amino acids. The germline V gene encodes CDR1 SGDLS and CDR2 YYNGEE. The CDR3 coding sequence is TGTGCCAGCAGCTCGCTGGACAGGTCCACAGATACGCAGTATTTT. Protein: CASSSLDRSTDTQYF.

The chain carries TRBV20-1 and TRBJ2-7; D may correspond to TRBD1 or TRBD2 (5 bases each). The ends were cut back, 3 bases at V and 7 bases at J, with 7 bases in the middle. CDR1 is DFQATT, CDR2 SNEGSKA, per germline (reference sequence). This CDR3 is built from 10 residues. CDR3 loop: CSASEGEQYV. Here the CDR3 DNA reads TGCAGTGCTAGCGAGGGGGAGCAGTACGTC.

This chain links TRBV29-1 with TRBJ2-3; 15 bases line up with TRBD2. The CDR3 consists of 15 residues. Germline lookup yields CDR1 SQVTM and CDR2 ANQGSEA. The trim removed 3 bases at V and 11 bases at J, leaving 9 bases unmatched. CDR3 sequence (DNA): TGCAGCGTTGACCGGCCGGGACTAGCGGGGGGTAGGCAGTATTTT. Protein sequence: CSVDRPGLAGGRQYF.

V gene TRBV6-6 combines with J gene TRBJ1-6; no firm D call. The CDR3 sequence is 14 residues long. The V end was cut by 5 bases, the J end by 10 bases, with 15 bases between. Looked up from germline, CDR1 is MNHNY and CDR2 is SVGAGI (reference sequence). The DNA for the CDR3 is TGTGCCAGCAGTCAACCGGGAAGGACCTCACCCCTCCACTTT. Protein product: CASSQPGRTSPLHF.

The V call is TRBV2, the J call TRBJ1-1; D possibly corresponds to TRBD1 (6 bases). The CDR3 extends over 16 amino acids. CDR1 and CDR2 from the germline V gene are SNHLY and FYNNEI. Trimming stripped 3 bases from V and 4 bases from J, with 18 bases between. This CDR3 reads CASSETRGAFGTEAFF. CDR3 coding DNA: TGTGCCAGCAGTGAGACACGGGGGGCTTTTGGCACTGAAGCTTTCTTT.

This chain connects TRBV2 to TRBJ2-3; TRBD2 might be the D (6 bases). The CDR3 is 15 residues long. CDR1 and CDR2 (germline): SNHLY, FYNNEI. The V and J ends lost 1 base and 2 bases respectively, with 10 bases between them. The CDR3 loop reads CASSEVSGFTDTQYF. The DNA of the CDR3 is TGTGCCAGCAGTGAAGTTAGCGGATTCACAGATACGCAGTATTTT.

The genes are TRBV28 and TRBJ2-7; 14 bases match TRBD2. This CDR3 is built from 17 residues. CDR1 is MDHEN, CDR2 SYDVKM, per germline. The trim removed 2 bases at V and 5 bases at J, leaving 8 bases unmatched. CDR3 in amino acids: CASSLALGLAGGHEQYV. CDR3 in DNA: TGTGCCAGCAGTTTAGCCCTCGGACTAGCGGGGGGTCACGAGCAGTACGTC.

This clone has more than one count but fewer than ten. CDR3 amino acids: CASGPGHRLGETQYF. The CDR3 nucleotides are TGTGCTAGTGGGCCGGGACACCGGTTGGGAGAGACCCAGTACTTC. This chain connects TRBV12-5 to TRBJ2-5; TRBD1 might be the D (6 bases). This CDR3 is 15 amino acids long. In germline, CDR1 is LGHNT, CDR2 FRNRAP. Trimming pared 6 bases from V and 4 bases from J, leaving 18 bases between.

This chain joins TRBV5-4 and TRBJ1-1; 10 nucleotides match TRBD1. Germline trimming cut 4 bases from V and 1 base from J; bases unmatched to any gene: 7. Germline assignment: CDR1 SGHNT and CDR2 YYREEE (reference sequence). The CDR3 runs to 16 residues. CDR3 DNA: TGTGCCAGCAGCCCCACACGACAGGGGGCGAACACTGAAGCTTTCTTT. It encodes CASSPTRQGANTEAFF.

V gene TRBV6-5 combines with J gene TRBJ2-2, with 8 bases fitting TRBD1. V lost 7 bases and J lost 9; bases outside the gene matches: 13. The CDR3 runs to 15 residues. Germline CDR1 MNHEY, CDR2 SVGAGI. CDR3 amino acids: CASNPDRGSLRELFF. The CDR3, as DNA: TGTGCCAGCAACCCCGACAGGGGTAGTCTCCGGGAGCTGTTTTTT.

This clone showed up just once. The sample has other DNA sequences that encode this CDR3 too. The chain joins TRBV7-9 to TRBJ2-1; D not certain. Trimming stripped 2 bases from V and 7 bases from J, with 6 bases between. The CDR3 contains 12 residues. CDR1 SEHNR and CDR2 FQNEAQ come from the germline V gene (reference sequence). The CDR3 sequence is CASSLQANEQFF. The CDR3 nucleotides read TGTGCCAGCAGCTTACAGGCTAATGAGCAGTTCTTC.

J is TRBJ1-4 and V is TRBV11-2; 9 bases agree with TRBD1. The CDR3 covers 18 residues. The J segment lost 0 bases and the V segment lost 3 bases, leaving 8 bases of the junction unmatched. Germline V lookup: CDR1 SGHAT, CDR2 FQNNGV. The CDR3 DNA follows: TGTGCCAGCAGCTTGGGGACAGGGACTTCCTCAACTAATGAAAAACTGTTTTTT. It is translated as CASSLGTGTSSTNEKLFF.